Below, 2 T cell receptor beta chains from the same sample are listed, as sequenced in a study of cytomegalovirus exposure and HLA in healthy donors. The PCR ran on 60 Vbeta and 13 Jbeta primers. Profiled with immunoSEQ multiplex PCR; TCRdb holds only in-frame clones, not every one. This table holds about 130,000 clones, 65% to 85% found once. Sample: PBMCs. The receptors come from a woman in her forties in good health and CMV-seronegative.

This chain uses TRBV19 with TRBJ2-4; weak D call: TRBD1 (6 bases). V was cut by 3 bases and J by 0 bases, with 21 bases left in between. Germline V gene lookup returns CDR1 LNHDA and CDR2 SQIVND (reference sequence). The CDR3 totals 19 residues. CDR3 amino acids: CASSIEAQGSHLAKNIQYF. CDR3 sequence (DNA): TGTGCCAGTAGTATCGAGGCTCAGGGGTCCCACTTAGCCAAAAACATTCAGTACTTC.

This chain connects TRBV6-5 to TRBJ1-1, with D uncertain. Per germline, CDR1 MNHEY and CDR2 SVGAGI. With 5 bases removed from V and 0 bases from J, the gap between germline ends came to 10 bases. The CDR3 loop spans 14 amino acids. CDR3: CASSPQRLNTEAFF. In nucleotides, the CDR3 is TGTGCCAGCAGTCCACAGAGATTGAACACTGAAGCTTTCTTT.